The 28 T cell receptor beta chains below were found in one sample sequenced in a study of tumor and adjacent non-tumor tissue in lung cancer. A modified ARM-PCR protocol with three rounds of nested PCR amplified TCRbeta. TCRdb reprocessed the multiplex PCR reads with MiXCR, giving one entry per CDR3 protein. This sample yields some 120,000 distinct CDR3 sequences, of which 66% are seen a single time; roughly 13% belongs to the top ten. RNA was extracted from bulk tissue without any cell sorting. Sample: lung tumor tissue. The receptors were gathered from a man younger than 40 with non-small cell lung cancer.

With regard to this clonotype: Germline is not matched at one junction end, which may reflect a read error. This chain uses TRBV6-5 with TRBJ2-4; D remains unclear. The CDR3 totals 13 residues. The germline CDR1 and CDR2 sequences are MNHEY and SVGAGI. The CDR3 loop is CAGRPLAKSIQYF. For the CDR3, the DNA is TGTGCCGGCAGGCCTTTAGCCAAAAGCATTCAGTACTTC.

The chain recombines TRBV20-1 with TRBJ2-2; TRBD2 matches at 8 bases. Losses at the gene ends were 0 bases for V and 9 bases for J; bases not matched to a gene: 12. CDR3 length equals 16 residues. Per the germline V gene, CDR1 is DFQATT and CDR2 is SNEGSKA (reference sequence). The CDR3 is CSARDISGEDARELFF. CDR3 nucleotides: TGCAGTGCTAGAGATATTAGCGGGGAGGATGCCCGGGAGCTGTTTTTT.

On this clonotype itself: Germline is not matched at one junction end, which may reflect a read error. The rearrangement links TRBV4-3 to TRBJ2-3; D not resolved. CDR1 is LGHNA, CDR2 YSLEER, per germline. The CDR3 runs 15 residues. CDR3 residues: CSSSHGVASTDTQYF. Written as DNA, the CDR3 is TGCTCCAGCAGCCATGGCGTTGCTAGCACAGATACGCAGTATTTT.

This clonotype is medium-sized in the sample. The J gene is TRBJ2-5, the V gene TRBV20-1, with a possible D match to TRBD2 (5 bases). The CDR3 consists of 14 residues. V lost 7 bases and J 7 bases, leaving 22 bases between the germline ends. The germline CDR1 and CDR2 sequences are DFQATT and SNEGSKA (reference sequence). The CDR3 DNA sequence: TGCAGTGTCGCCCCCGCCCACCAAGAGGGGACCCAGTACTTC. Translating gives CSVAPAHQEGTQYF.

In regard to this clonotype: One junction end disagrees with the germline gene, perhaps due to a read error. V usage is TRBV7-9 and J usage is TRBJ2-7; 7 bases are shared with TRBD2. CDR3 length: 12 amino acids. Germline assignment: CDR1 SEHNR and CDR2 FQNEAQ (reference sequence). This CDR3 reads CASGREDYEQYF. CDR3 in DNA: TGTGCCAGTGGCCGGGAGGACTACGAGCAGTATTTC.

This clonotype was detected only a few times. Given the absence of the conserved phenylalanine or tryptophan at the CDR3 end, a read error is likely. The chain carries TRBV28 and TRBJ2-3; 8 bases map to TRBD1. The CDR3 runs to 14 residues. Germline CDR1 reads MDHEN; CDR2 reads SYDVKM. The V segment lost 8 bases and the J segment 3 bases; nucleotides outside the gene matches: 7. DNA of the CDR3: TGTGCCAGCGATGGACAGGGACAAACAGATACGCAGTATATT. It translates to CASDGQGQTDTQYI.

On this clonotype itself: An end of the junction does not agree with germline; a read error may underlie this. The chain links TRBV11-3 to TRBJ2-7; D remains unclear. The CDR3 loop spans 16 amino acids. Germline V CDR1 and CDR2: SGHNT, YENEEA. CDR3 nucleotide sequence: TGTACCAGTAGCTTATCCCGCGGCAGACCCCTCGACGAGCAGTACTTC. This translates into CTSSLSRGRPLDEQYF.

There are many counts of this clonotype. The rearrangement uses TRBV20-1 and TRBJ1-1; the match to TRBD1 covers 7 bases. The germline CDR1 and CDR2 sequences are DFQATT and SNEGSKA (reference sequence). This CDR3 comprises 14 residues. Trimming cost V 6 bases and J 7 bases; bases outside gene matches: 14. Written as DNA, the CDR3 is TGCAGTGCCACCCACAGGGGCCTGGAGTATGAAGCTTTCTTT. Translation: CSATHRGLEYEAFF.

In the case of this clonotype: The conserved phenylalanine or tryptophan normally closing the CDR3 is absent here, so this likely arose from a read error. V and J are TRBV5-4 and TRBJ2-2; D ambiguous. Germline V gives CDR1 SGHNT, CDR2 YYREEE (reference sequence). V lost 4 bases, J lost 1 base, and 5 bases lay in between. This CDR3 has 13 amino acids. The CDR3, as DNA: TGTGCCAGCAGCATGGGGAACACCGGGGAGCTGTTTTCT. Its translation: CASSMGNTGELFS.

This clonotype was seen a single time. A much more abundant neighbour one base away suggests this may be a read error. The chain employs TRBV4-2 and TRBJ1-5, with D unresolved. V was cut by 1 base and J by 11 bases, with 12 bases left in between. CDR1 is LGHNA, CDR2 YNFKEQ, per germline. This CDR3 is 13 amino acids long. The CDR3 region has the DNA TGTGCCAGCAGCCAAGTTGGGCCACCGGCCCAGCATTTT. This encodes CASSQVGPPAQHF.

A word on this clonotype: A much bigger clone sits one base away, suggesting this may be a read error. The chain recombines TRBV20-1 with TRBJ2-3, with 9 bases identical to TRBD2. CDR3 length: 12 amino acids. Looked up from germline, CDR1 is DFQATT and CDR2 is SNEGSKA (reference sequence). The trim removed 7 bases at V and 6 bases at J, leaving 5 bases unmatched. This chain's CDR3 is CSVSGSWDTQYF. CDR3 nucleotide sequence: TGCAGTGTTAGCGGGAGTTGGGATACGCAGTATTTT.

A word on this clonotype: A read error may account for a junction end that differs from germline. This chain uses TRBV23-1 with TRBJ2-2; D not resolved. TRBV23-1 is sorted into the ORF group, with uncertain function. The CDR3 contains 17 residues. This chain's CDR3 is CASRQPDGCRRTGELFF. In nucleotides, the CDR3 is TGCGCCAGCCGTCAACCTGACGGTTGCCGGCGCACCGGGGAGCTGTTTTTT.

The chain has TRBV12-5 and TRBJ2-5; 7 bases line up with TRBD1. Matching the DNA end better, TRBJ2-1 makes the J call doubtful. This CDR3 has 14 amino acids. The V gene's germline CDR1 is LGHNT and CDR2 FRNRAP. CDR3 nucleotides: TGTGCTAGTGATGCGAGTGACAGGGAGATGACCCAGTTCTTC. Translation gives CASDASDREMTQFF.

This rearrangement joins TRBV30 to TRBJ1-2; 8 bases are shared with TRBD1. There are 14 residues in the CDR3. V trimming: 2 bases; J trimming: 8 bases; junction bases outside the gene matches: 10. Germline V gene sequence: CDR1 GTSNPN, CDR2 SVGIG (reference sequence). The CDR3 loop is CAWSPGTGLSGYTF. CDR3 DNA sequence: TGTGCCTGGAGTCCCGGGACAGGTTTAAGCGGCTACACCTTC.

This clonotype has at least ten counts. V and J are TRBV4-3 and TRBJ2-3, with a weak D call TRBD2 (5 bases). The germline gives CDR1 LGHNA, CDR2 YSLEER. V was clipped by 4 bases and J by 6 bases, with 14 bases between them. The CDR3 has 14 amino acids. CDR3 sequence (DNA): TGCGCCAGCAGCCCCCGAGGAGAGCGGGATACGCAGTATTTT. Residues: CASSPRGERDTQYF.

Worth noting for this clonotype: At one end the junction does not follow the germline gene, possibly because of a read error. Here the CDR3 DNA reads TGCACCAGCAGCATGGCAGGGCAGGACACTGAAGCTTTCTTT. It is translated as CTSSMAGQDTEAFF. The chain is built from TRBV4-1 and TRBJ1-1, with D perhaps TRBD1 (5 bases). Germline CDR1 reads MGHRA; CDR2 reads YSYEKL. The CDR3 sequence is 14 residues long.

Of note for this clonotype: A much larger clone is a single base away; this may be a read error. The genes are TRBV20-1 and TRBJ1-1; D gene uncertain. The CDR3 runs 13 residues. CDR1 and CDR2 (germline): DFQATT, SNEGSKA (reference sequence). The CDR3 sequence is CNSSDEMGTEAFF. The CDR3 nucleotides are TGCAATTCCTCGGACGAAATGGGCACTGAAGCTTTCTTT.

The DNA of the CDR3 is TGTGCCGACAGCTCGCCCGACAGCCAGAACACTGAAGCTTTCTTT. Protein product: CADSSPDSQNTEAFF. The gene calls are TRBV11-1 and TRBJ1-1, with a weak D call TRBD1 (5 bases). Germline loops: CDR1 SGHAT, CDR2 FQDESV (reference sequence). The V and J ends lost 11 bases and 1 base respectively, with 20 bases between them. CDR3 length: 15 amino acids. The full variable domain, in which reference TRBV11-1 and TRBJ1-1 provide the parts outside the CDR3, is EAEVAQSPRYKITEKSQAVAFWCDPISGHATLYWYRQILGQGPELLVQFQDESVVDDSQLPKDRFSAERLKGVDSTLKIQPAELGDSAMYLCADSSPDSQNTEAFFGQGTRLTVV.

About this clonotype: Sequence at one end of the junction differs from germline and may be a read error. The V call is TRBV4-2, the J call TRBJ2-3; 9 positions match TRBD2. The CDR3 length is 15 residues. Germline loops: CDR1 LGHNA, CDR2 YNFKEQ. CDR3 loop: CASSQDGGGADTQYF. The CDR3 nucleotides are TGTGCCAGCAGCCAAGATGGCGGGGGGGCAGATACGCAATATTTT.

A word on this clonotype: A much larger clone differs by one base, so this may be a read error. CDR3: CASNQGGSSYNEQFF. The CDR3 DNA follows: TGTGCCAGCAACCAGGGGGGGAGCTCCTACAATGAGCAGTTCTTC. This chain uses TRBV4-2 with TRBJ2-1; D tentatively reads TRBD1 or TRBD2 (7 bases each). V was clipped by 7 bases and J by 0 bases, with 13 bases between them. There are 15 residues in the CDR3. Germline CDR1 LGHNA, CDR2 YNFKEQ.

Concerning this clonotype: In this CDR3 the conserved last residue, phenylalanine or tryptophan, is missing, so a read error is likely. This chain links TRBV11-2 with TRBJ2-5; D not resolved. CDR1 is SGHAT and CDR2 is FQNNGV in the germline V gene. This CDR3 region has 14 residues. CDR3 in amino acids: CASSLGRNQESQYL. The CDR3 nucleotides are TGTGCCAGCAGCTTAGGACGAAACCAAGAGTCCCAGTACTTA.

This clonotype was observed a handful of times. J is TRBJ1-2 and V is TRBV7-3; no clear D. The germline V gene encodes CDR1 SGHTA and CDR2 FQGTGA. V dropped 0 bases and J dropped 4 bases, with 15 bases sitting between them. The length of the CDR3 is 16 residues. CDR3 sequence: CASSLTPSVGLYGYTF. CDR3 nucleotides: TGTGCCAGCAGCTTAACTCCCTCGGTTGGCCTCTATGGCTACACCTTC.

The J gene is TRBJ2-3, the V gene TRBV7-3; no clear D gene. The germline CDR1 and CDR2 sequences are SGHTA and FQGTGA. V lost 3 bases and J lost 4, with 8 bases in between. CDR3 length: 13 residues. CDR3 sequence reads: CASSFGVADTQYF. CDR3 nucleotide sequence: TGTGCCAGCAGCTTTGGGGTTGCAGATACGCAGTATTTT.

Comment on this clonotype: One end of the junction fails to match germline, which may point to a read error. The V and J genes are TRBV12-3 or TRBV12-4 and TRBJ1-6; D is unresolved. This CDR3 contains 13 residues. Here the CDR3 reads CASSLGQNSPLHF. DNA of the CDR3: TGTGCCAGCAGTTTAGGTCAAAATTCACCTCTCCACTTT.

This clonotype showed up just a few times. The chain employs TRBV11-2 and TRBJ2-1, with 8 positions matching TRBD2. This CDR3 has 16 amino acids. The ends lost 0 bases at V and 12 bases at J; junction bases unmatched: 13. Germline CDR1 is SGHAT and CDR2 is FQNNGV. The CDR3 DNA follows: TGTGCCAGCAGCTTAGATTGGACGGGGGGGGTTGATGGGCAGTTCTTC. Amino acid sequence: CASSLDWTGGVDGQFF. The full variable domain, rest sourced from reference TRBV11-2 and TRBJ2-1, is EAGVAQSPRYKIIEKRQSVAFWCNPISGHATLYWYQQILGQGPKLLIQFQNNGVVDDSQLPKDRFSAERLKGVDSTLKIQPAKLEDSAVYLCASSLDWTGGVDGQFFGPGTRLTVL.

The gene calls are TRBV6-4 and TRBJ2-1; TRBD2 agrees at 14 bases. Losses at the gene ends were 3 bases for V and 9 bases for J; bases not matched to a gene: 1. This CDR3 is 14 amino acids long. Per germline, CDR1 MRHNA and CDR2 SNTAGT. The CDR3 coding sequence is TGTGCCAGCAGTGAGGGACTAGCGGGAGTTGAGCAGTTCTTC. It encodes CASSEGLAGVEQFF.

This clonotype came up once. The junction shows a germline mismatch at one end, possibly a read error. The chain uses TRBV29-1 and TRBJ2-5, with 9 bases matching TRBD1. Germline V gives CDR1 SQVTM, CDR2 ANQGSEA. This CDR3 region has 13 residues. CDR3 residues: CSADNRGQETRYF. Here the CDR3 DNA reads TGCAGCGCTGACAACAGGGGGCAAGAGACCCGGTACTTC.

With regard to this clonotype: A read error may account for a junction end that differs from germline. The CDR3 loop is CDSRPAGTYEQYF. The DNA of the CDR3 is TGCGACAGCAGGCCAGCGGGGACCTACGAGCAGTACTTC. V gene TRBV11-2 combines with J gene TRBJ2-7; 7 nucleotides match TRBD2. This CDR3 has 13 amino acids. CDR1 is SGHAT, CDR2 FQNNGV, per germline.